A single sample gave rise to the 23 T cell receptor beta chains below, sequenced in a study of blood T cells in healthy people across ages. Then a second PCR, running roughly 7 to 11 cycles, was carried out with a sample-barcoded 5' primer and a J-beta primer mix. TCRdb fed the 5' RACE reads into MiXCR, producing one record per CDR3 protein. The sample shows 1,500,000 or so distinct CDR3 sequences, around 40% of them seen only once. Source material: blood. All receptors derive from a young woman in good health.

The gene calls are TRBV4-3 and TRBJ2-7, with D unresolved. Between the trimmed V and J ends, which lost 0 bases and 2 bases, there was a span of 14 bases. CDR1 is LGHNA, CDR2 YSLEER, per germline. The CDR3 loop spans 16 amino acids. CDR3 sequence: CASSQDRAGFPYEQYF. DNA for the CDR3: TGCGCCAGCAGCCAAGATCGGGCAGGTTTCCCCTACGAGCAGTACTTC.

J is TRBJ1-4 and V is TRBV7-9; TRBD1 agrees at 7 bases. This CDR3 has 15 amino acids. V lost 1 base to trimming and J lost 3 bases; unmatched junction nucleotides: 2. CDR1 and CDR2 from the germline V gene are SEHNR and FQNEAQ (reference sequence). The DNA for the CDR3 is TGTGCCAGCAGCTTAGTGGGGACAGCTAATGAAAAACTGTTTTTT. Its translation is CASSLVGTANEKLFF.

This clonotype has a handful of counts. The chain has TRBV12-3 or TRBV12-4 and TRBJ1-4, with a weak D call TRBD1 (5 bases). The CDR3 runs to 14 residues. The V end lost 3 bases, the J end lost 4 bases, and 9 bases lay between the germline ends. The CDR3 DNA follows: TGTGCCAGCAGTTTGTCGGGGGTTAATGAAAAACTGTTTTTT. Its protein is CASSLSGVNEKLFF.

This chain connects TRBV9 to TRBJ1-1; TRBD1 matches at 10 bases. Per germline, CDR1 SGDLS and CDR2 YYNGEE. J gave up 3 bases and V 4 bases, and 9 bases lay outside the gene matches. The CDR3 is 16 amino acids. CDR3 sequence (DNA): TGTGCCAGCAGCAGGCCGGGACAGGGGTCGGACACTGAAGCTTTCTTT. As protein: CASSRPGQGSDTEAFF.

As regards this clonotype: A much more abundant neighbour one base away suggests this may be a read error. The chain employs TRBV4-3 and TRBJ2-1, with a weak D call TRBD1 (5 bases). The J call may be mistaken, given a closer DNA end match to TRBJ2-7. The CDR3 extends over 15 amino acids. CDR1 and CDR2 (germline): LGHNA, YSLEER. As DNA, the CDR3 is TGCGCCAGCAGTAACGACAGAAGCTCCTACAATGAGCAGTACTTC. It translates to CASSNDRSSYNEQYF.

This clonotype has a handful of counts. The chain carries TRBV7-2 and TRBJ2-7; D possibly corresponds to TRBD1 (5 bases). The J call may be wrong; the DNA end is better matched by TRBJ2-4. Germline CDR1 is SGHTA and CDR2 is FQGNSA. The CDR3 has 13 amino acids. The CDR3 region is CASSSDTLDIQYF. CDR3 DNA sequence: TGTGCCAGCAGCTCGGACACTTTGGACATTCAGTACTTC.

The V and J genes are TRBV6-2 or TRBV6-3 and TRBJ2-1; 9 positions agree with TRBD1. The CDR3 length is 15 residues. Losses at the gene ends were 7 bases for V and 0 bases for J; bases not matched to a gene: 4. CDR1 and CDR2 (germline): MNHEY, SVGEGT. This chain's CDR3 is CASMDRGLSYNEQFF. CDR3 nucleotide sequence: TGTGCCAGCATGGACAGGGGCCTCTCCTACAATGAGCAGTTCTTC.

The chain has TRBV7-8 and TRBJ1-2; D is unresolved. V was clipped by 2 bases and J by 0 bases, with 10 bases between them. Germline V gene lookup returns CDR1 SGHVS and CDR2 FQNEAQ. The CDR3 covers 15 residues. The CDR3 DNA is TGTGCCAGCAGCTTAAGTGAGTCAGCTAACTATGGCTACACCTTC. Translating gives CASSLSESANYGYTF.

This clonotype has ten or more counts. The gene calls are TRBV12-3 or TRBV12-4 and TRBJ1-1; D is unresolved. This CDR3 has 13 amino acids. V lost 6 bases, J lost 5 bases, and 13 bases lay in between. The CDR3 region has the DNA TGTGCCAGCAGCCAACTCGCTGGGACTGAAGCTTTCTTT. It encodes CASSQLAGTEAFF.

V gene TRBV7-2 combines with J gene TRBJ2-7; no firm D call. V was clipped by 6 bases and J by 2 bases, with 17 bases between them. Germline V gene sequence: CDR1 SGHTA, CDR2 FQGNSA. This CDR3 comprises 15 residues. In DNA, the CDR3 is TGTGCCAGCAGTAGGGCCATACATACGGCCTACGAGCAGTACTTC. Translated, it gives CASSRAIHTAYEQYF.

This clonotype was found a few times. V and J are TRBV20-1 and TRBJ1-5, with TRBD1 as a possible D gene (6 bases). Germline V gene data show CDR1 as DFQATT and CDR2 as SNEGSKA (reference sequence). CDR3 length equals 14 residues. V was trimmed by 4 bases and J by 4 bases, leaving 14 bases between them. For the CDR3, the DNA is TGCAGTGCTAAATTCACAGGGACTAATCAGCCCCAGCATTTT. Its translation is CSAKFTGTNQPQHF.

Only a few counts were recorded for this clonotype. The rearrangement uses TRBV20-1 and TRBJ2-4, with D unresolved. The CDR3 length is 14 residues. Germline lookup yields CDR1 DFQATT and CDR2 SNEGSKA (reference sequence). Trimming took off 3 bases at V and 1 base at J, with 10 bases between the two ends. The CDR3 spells CSASLAAAKNIQYF. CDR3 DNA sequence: TGCAGTGCTAGTCTGGCGGCGGCCAAAAACATTCAGTACTTC.

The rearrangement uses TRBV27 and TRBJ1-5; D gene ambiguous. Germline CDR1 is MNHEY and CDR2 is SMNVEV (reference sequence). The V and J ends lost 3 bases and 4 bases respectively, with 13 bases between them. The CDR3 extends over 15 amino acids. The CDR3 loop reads CASSFSFSANQPQHF. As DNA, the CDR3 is TGTGCCAGCAGTTTTAGTTTCAGTGCAAATCAGCCCCAGCATTTT.

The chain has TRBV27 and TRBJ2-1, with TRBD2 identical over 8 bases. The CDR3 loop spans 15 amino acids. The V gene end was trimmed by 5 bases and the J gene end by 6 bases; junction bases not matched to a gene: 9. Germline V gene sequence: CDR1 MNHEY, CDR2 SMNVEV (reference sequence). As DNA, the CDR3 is TGTGCCAGCAGTCTCGGGGTAGCGGGACTCAATGAGCAGTTCTTC. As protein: CASSLGVAGLNEQFF.

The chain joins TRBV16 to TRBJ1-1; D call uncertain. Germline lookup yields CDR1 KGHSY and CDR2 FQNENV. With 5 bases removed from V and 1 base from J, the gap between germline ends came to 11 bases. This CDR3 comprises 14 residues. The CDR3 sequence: CASSAQTRNTEAFF. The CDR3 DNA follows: TGTGCCAGCAGCGCCCAGACGCGGAACACTGAAGCTTTCTTT. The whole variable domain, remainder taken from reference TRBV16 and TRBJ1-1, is GEEVAQTPKHLVRGEGQKAKLYCAPIKGHSYVFWYQQVLKNEFKFLISFQNENVFDETGMPKERFSAKCLPNSPCSLEIQATKLEDSAVYFCASSAQTRNTEAFFGQGTRLTVV.

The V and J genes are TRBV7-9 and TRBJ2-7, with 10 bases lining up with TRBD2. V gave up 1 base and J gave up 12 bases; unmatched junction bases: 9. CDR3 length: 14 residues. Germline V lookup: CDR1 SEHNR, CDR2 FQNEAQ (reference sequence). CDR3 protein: CASSLGAASGSLYF. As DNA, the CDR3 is TGTGCCAGCAGCTTAGGAGCGGCTAGCGGGAGTTTGTACTTC.

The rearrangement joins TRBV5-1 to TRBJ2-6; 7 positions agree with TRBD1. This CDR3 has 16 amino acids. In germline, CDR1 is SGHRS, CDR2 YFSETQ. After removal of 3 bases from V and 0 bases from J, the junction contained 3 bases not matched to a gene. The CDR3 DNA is TGCGCCAGCAGCTGGGACAGTCTCTCTGGGGCCAACGTCCTGACTTTC. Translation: CASSWDSLSGANVLTF.

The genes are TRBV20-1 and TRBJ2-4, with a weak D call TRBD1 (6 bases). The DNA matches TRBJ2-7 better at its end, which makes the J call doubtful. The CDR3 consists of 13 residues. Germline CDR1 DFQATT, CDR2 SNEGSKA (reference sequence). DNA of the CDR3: TGCAGTGTTCCACAGGGTTCAAGATACGAGCAGTACTTC. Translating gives CSVPQGSRYEQYF.

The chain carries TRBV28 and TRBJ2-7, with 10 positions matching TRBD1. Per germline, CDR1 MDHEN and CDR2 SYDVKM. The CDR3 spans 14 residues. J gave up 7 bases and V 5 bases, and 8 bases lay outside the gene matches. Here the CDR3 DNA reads TGTGCCAGCAGTATCCGGACAGGGGGGCGTGAGCAGTACTTC. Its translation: CASSIRTGGREQYF.

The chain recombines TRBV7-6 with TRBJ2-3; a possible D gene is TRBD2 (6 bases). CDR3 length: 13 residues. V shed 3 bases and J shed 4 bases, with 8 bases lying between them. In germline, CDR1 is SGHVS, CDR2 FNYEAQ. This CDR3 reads CASSFTSSDTQYF. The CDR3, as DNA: TGTGCCAGCAGCTTTACTAGCTCAGATACGCAGTATTTT. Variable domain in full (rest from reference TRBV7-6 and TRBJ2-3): GAGVSQSPRYKVTKRGQDVALRCDPISGHVSLYWYRQALGQGPEFLTYFNYEAQQDKSGLPNDRFSAERPEGSISTLTIQRTEQRDSAMYRCASSFTSSDTQYFGPGTRLTVL.

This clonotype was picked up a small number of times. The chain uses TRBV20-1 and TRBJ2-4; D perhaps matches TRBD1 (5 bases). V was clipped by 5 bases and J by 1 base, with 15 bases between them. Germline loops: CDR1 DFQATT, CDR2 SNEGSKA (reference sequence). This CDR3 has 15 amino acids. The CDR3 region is CSAPGQPGAKNIQYF. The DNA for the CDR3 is TGCAGTGCTCCCGGACAACCCGGGGCCAAAAACATTCAGTACTTC.

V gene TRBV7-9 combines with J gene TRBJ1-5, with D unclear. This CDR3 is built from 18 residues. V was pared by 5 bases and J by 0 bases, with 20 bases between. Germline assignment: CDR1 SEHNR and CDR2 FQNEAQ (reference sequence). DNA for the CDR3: TGTGCCAGCAGCCAAAGGACCGGGAGACGGGCTAGCAATCAGCCCCAGCATTTT. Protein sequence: CASSQRTGRRASNQPQHF.

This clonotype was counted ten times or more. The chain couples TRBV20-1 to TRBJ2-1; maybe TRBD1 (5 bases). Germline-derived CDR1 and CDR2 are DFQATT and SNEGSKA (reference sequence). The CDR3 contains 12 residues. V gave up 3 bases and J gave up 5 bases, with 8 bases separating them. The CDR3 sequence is CSASPGNNEQFF. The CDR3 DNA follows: TGCAGTGCTAGCCCAGGGAACAATGAGCAGTTCTTC.